The 23 T cell receptor beta chains given below trace back to one sample, sequenced in a study of cytomegalovirus exposure and HLA in healthy donors (dated 2017 in TCRdb). Receptor libraries were prepared by the immunoSEQ multiplex PCR assay. The multiplex PCR relied on a mix of 60 forward primers for TCR Vbeta segments and 13 reverse primers for TCR Jbeta segments. Imported from immuneACCESS, the table was reduced by TCRdb to in-frame sequences with V and J called. These copies leave out some clones; in studies compared against another copy, an unresolved V gene accounts for under half, and the cause of the remainder is not known. For this sample the table gives 150,000 to 200,000 clones, of which about 79% were detected only once. The ten most abundant clones make up over 12% of the sample. Sequencing was carried out using PBMCs. Receptor source: a man aged 45 to 65 in good health and CMV-seropositive.

The chain has TRBV4-1 and TRBJ2-5; tentatively, D is TRBD2 (7 bases). CDR1 is MGHRA and CDR2 is YSYEKL in the germline V gene. The V gene lost 0 bases and the J gene lost 0 bases, with 20 bases spanning the gap. This CDR3 comprises 19 residues. The CDR3 coding sequence is TGCGCCAGCAGCCAAGACTCCACGGGGGGCCGGAAGTACCAAGAGACCCAGTACTTC. Protein product: CASSQDSTGGRKYQETQYF.

The chain joins TRBV28 to TRBJ2-3; 8 nucleotides agree with TRBD2. This CDR3 has 16 amino acids. Per germline, CDR1 MDHEN and CDR2 SYDVKM. Trimming at V came to 5 bases and at J to 2 bases, leaving 9 bases not matched to a gene. CDR3 residues: CASSVLGGEPTDTQYF. CDR3 in DNA: TGTGCCAGCAGTGTGCTCGGGGGGGAGCCCACAGATACGCAGTATTTT.

This clone was detected only once. This chain connects TRBV28 to TRBJ2-7; D remains unclear. Trimming stripped 4 bases from V and 8 bases from J, with 9 bases between. Germline V CDR1 and CDR2: MDHEN, SYDVKM. The CDR3 spans 11 residues. In DNA form, the CDR3 reads TGTGCCAGCAGTTCGAGCGCGAAGCAGTACTTC. This encodes CASSSSAKQYF. Full variable domain (outside the CDR3, taken from reference TRBV28 and TRBJ2-7): DVKVTQSSRYLVKRTGEKVFLECVQDMDHENMFWYRQDPGLGLRLIYFSYDVKMKEKGDIPEGYSVSREKKERFSLILESASTNQTSMYLCASSSSAKQYFGPGTRLTVT.

V gene TRBV5-1 combines with J gene TRBJ1-2, with TRBD1 identical over 10 bases. The CDR3 runs 14 residues. Germline CDR1 SGHRS, CDR2 YFSETQ. Germline trimming cut 3 bases from V and 8 bases from J; bases unmatched to any gene: 7. CDR3 sequence: CASSSGQGPFGYTF. As DNA, the CDR3 is TGCGCCAGCAGCTCGGGACAGGGGCCTTTCGGCTACACCTTC.

The V and J genes are TRBV7-2 and TRBJ2-2, with D maybe TRBD2 (7 bases). Germline CDR1 reads SGHTA; CDR2 reads FQGNSA. V was pared by 0 bases and J by 5 bases, with 13 bases between. The CDR3 contains 16 residues. CDR3 DNA sequence: TGTGCCAGCAGCTTAGCGGGGGGGCCGCGTACCGGGGAGCTGTTTTTT. It is translated as CASSLAGGPRTGELFF. Drawing the rest from reference TRBV7-2 and TRBJ2-2, the complete variable domain is GAGVSQSPSNKVTEKGKDVELRCDPISGHTALYWYRQSLGQGLEFLIYFQGNSAPDKSGLPSDRFSAERTGGSVSTLTIQRTQQEDSAVYLCASSLAGGPRTGELFFGEGSRLTVL.

This chain connects TRBV27 to TRBJ1-4; D gene unclear. Germline CDR1 is MNHEY and CDR2 is SMNVEV (reference sequence). Trimming removed 3 bases at V and 0 bases at J, with 14 bases between. The CDR3 extends over 17 amino acids. CDR3 bases: TGTGCCAGCAGTTTTTCCGGGGATGAATCAACTAATGAAAAACTGTTTTTT. Its protein is CASSFSGDESTNEKLFF.

This clone appeared a few times. The rearrangement uses TRBV7-8 and TRBJ1-4, with 10 bases aligning to TRBD1. Germline V CDR1 and CDR2: SGHVS, FQNEAQ. The ends lost 6 bases at V and 8 bases at J; junction bases unmatched: 12. The CDR3 is made up of 16 amino acids. The CDR3 nucleotides read TGTGCCAGCAGGAAAACCCCGGGACAGGGGTGGGAAAAACTGTTTTTT. It encodes CASRKTPGQGWEKLFF.

V is TRBV6-6 and J is TRBJ1-1; 9 bases are shared with TRBD1. With 6 bases clipped from V and 5 bases from J, the junction kept 7 bases outside the gene matches. This CDR3 has 14 residues. The germline CDR1 and CDR2 sequences are MNHNY and SVGAGI (reference sequence). CDR3 nucleotide sequence: TGTGCCAGCAGCCAGGACAGGGGAAGGACTGAAGCTTTCTTT. Amino acid sequence: CASSQDRGRTEAFF.

The chain links TRBV7-9 to TRBJ1-1; D may be TRBD1 (5 bases). Germline CDR1 SEHNR, CDR2 FQNEAQ (reference sequence). Trimming shortened V by 1 base and J by 0 bases, and 6 bases separated the two germline ends. This CDR3 contains 14 residues. The CDR3 loop is CASSLVQVNTEAFF. As DNA, the CDR3 is TGTGCCAGCAGCTTAGTACAGGTGAACACTGAAGCTTTCTTT.

The chain joins TRBV29-1 to TRBJ2-1; no clear D. CDR1 is SQVTM and CDR2 is ANQGSEA in the germline V gene. The V end lost 4 bases, the J end lost 7 bases, and 17 bases lay between the germline ends. The CDR3 contains 14 residues. The CDR3: CSVAKGASPNEQFF. The CDR3 DNA sequence: TGCAGCGTTGCAAAAGGAGCATCCCCAAATGAGCAGTTCTTC.

This chain links TRBV2 with TRBJ1-1; no firm D call. Trimming shortened V by 10 bases and J by 6 bases, and 18 bases separated the two germline ends. This CDR3 is 13 amino acids long. Per germline, CDR1 SNHLY and CDR2 FYNNEI. CDR3 DNA: TGTGCCATTCAAAAGCAGGCTGGGTCTGAAGCTTTCTTT. Translating it yields CAIQKQAGSEAFF.

The chain has TRBV7-9 and TRBJ1-4, with TRBD1 as a possible D gene (5 bases). Per the germline V gene, CDR1 is SEHNR and CDR2 is FQNEAQ (reference sequence). The CDR3 contains 17 residues. Between the trimmed V and J ends, which lost 3 bases and 8 bases, there was a span of 22 bases. The CDR3 is CASSLPPQETPPEKLFF. CDR3 bases: TGTGCCAGCAGCTTGCCCCCACAGGAAACCCCGCCAGAAAAACTGTTTTTT. The entire variable domain, with the rest obtained from reference TRBV7-9 and TRBJ1-4, is as follows: DTGVSQNPRHKITKRGQNVTFRCDPISEHNRLYWYRQTLGQGPEFLTYFQNEAQLEKSRLLSDRFSAERPKGSFSTLEIQRTEQGDSAMYLCASSLPPQETPPEKLFFGSGTQLSVL.

The gene calls are TRBV5-6 and TRBJ1-3; D is unresolved. The CDR3 is made up of 15 amino acids. Germline-derived CDR1 and CDR2 are SGHDT and YYEEEE. V lost 2 bases and J 0 bases, leaving 9 bases between the germline ends. The CDR3 nucleotides are TGTGCCAGCAGCTTCAACCGCGGCTCTGGAAACACCATATATTTT. Translation gives CASSFNRGSGNTIYF.

The rearrangement uses TRBV5-6 and TRBJ1-3, with 7 bases identical to TRBD1. J gave up 1 base and V 4 bases, and 2 bases lay outside the gene matches. Germline V gene data show CDR1 as SGHDT and CDR2 as YYEEEE. CDR3 length: 14 amino acids. CDR3 amino acids: CASSLTGSGNTIYF. CDR3 in DNA: TGTGCCAGCAGCCTGACAGGGTCTGGAAACACCATATATTTT.

As to this clone: Sequence at one end of the junction differs from germline and may be a read error. This specimen includes other DNA sequences encoding the same CDR3. The chain combines TRBV27 with TRBJ2-5, with a weak D call TRBD1 (5 bases). CDR1 and CDR2 (germline): MNHEY, SMNVEV (reference sequence). The CDR3 has 14 residues. CDR3 amino acids: CASSLSQGWETQYF. As DNA, the CDR3 is TGCGCCAGCAGTTTATCTCAGGGTTGGGAGACCCAGTACTTC.

In DNA, the CDR3 is TGTGCCAGCAGCGGACAGGGGGACACCGGGGAGCTGTTTTTT. Protein sequence: CASSGQGDTGELFF. This chain links TRBV9 with TRBJ2-2, with 9 bases fitting TRBD1. The CDR3 loop spans 14 amino acids. Germline values: CDR1 SGDLS, CDR2 YYNGEE. Trimming took 3 bases from V and 3 from J; bases not matched to a gene: 0.

The chain joins TRBV5-6 to TRBJ2-7; no definite D call. Germline lookup yields CDR1 SGHDT and CDR2 YYEEEE. V lost 4 bases, J lost 2 bases, and 16 bases lay in between. This CDR3 is built from 15 residues. CDR3 sequence reads: CASSPGLQKTYEQYF. The CDR3 region has the DNA TGTGCCAGCAGCCCTGGTTTACAGAAAACCTACGAGCAGTACTTC.

The chain uses TRBV28 and TRBJ1-5; D not resolved. Trimming stripped 2 bases from V and 4 bases from J, with 12 bases between. This CDR3 spans 15 amino acids. Germline lookup yields CDR1 MDHEN and CDR2 SYDVKM. CDR3 bases: TGTGCCAGCAGTTTACTTCGTCGCACTAATCAGCCCCAGCATTTT. Translation gives CASSLLRRTNQPQHF.

The chain employs TRBV11-3 and TRBJ2-1; 14 bases map to TRBD2. The CDR3 runs to 17 residues. J gave up 7 bases and V 1 base, and 6 bases lay outside the gene matches. Looked up from germline, CDR1 is SGHNT and CDR2 is YENEEA. CDR3 residues: CASSLGRGTSGGNEQFF. DNA for the CDR3: TGTGCCAGCAGCTTAGGACGAGGGACTAGCGGGGGTAATGAGCAGTTCTTC.

CDR3: CASSQDRALSGNTIYF. Here the CDR3 DNA reads TGCGCCAGCAGCCAAGACAGGGCCCTCTCTGGAAACACCATATATTTT. The V call is TRBV4-3, the J call TRBJ1-3, with a weak D call TRBD1 (5 bases). The CDR3 is 16 residues long. Germline CDR1 LGHNA, CDR2 YSLEER. V was trimmed by 0 bases and J by 0 bases, leaving 9 bases between them.

This clone was seen a few times. The V call is TRBV19, the J call TRBJ2-7; 7 bases align to TRBD2. CDR1 is LNHDA, CDR2 SQIVND, per germline (reference sequence). This CDR3 has 14 amino acids. V gave up 4 bases and J gave up 1 base; unmatched junction bases: 4. CDR3 DNA: TGTGCCAGTAGTACAGCGGGATCTTCCTACGAGCAGTACTTC. Translation gives CASSTAGSSYEQYF.

The J gene is TRBJ1-5, the V gene TRBV28; 8 bases line up with TRBD1. This CDR3 region has 15 residues. Germline CDR1 reads MDHEN; CDR2 reads SYDVKM. The V and J ends lost 5 bases and 7 bases, in that order; junction bases with no gene match: 10. The CDR3 protein is CASSQGQGSRQPQHF. The CDR3 region has the DNA TGTGCCAGCAGTCAAGGACAGGGATCGCGACAGCCCCAGCATTTT.

This clone has a single count. The rearrangement joins TRBV6-5 to TRBJ1-6, with 8 bases matching TRBD1. In germline, CDR1 is MNHEY, CDR2 SVGAGI. J gave up 11 bases and V 5 bases, and 11 bases lay outside the gene matches. The CDR3 runs to 15 residues. The CDR3 DNA sequence: TGTGCCAGCAGTACCCCAGGGGGCCCTAGGCCACCCCTCCACTTT. As protein: CASSTPGGPRPPLHF.